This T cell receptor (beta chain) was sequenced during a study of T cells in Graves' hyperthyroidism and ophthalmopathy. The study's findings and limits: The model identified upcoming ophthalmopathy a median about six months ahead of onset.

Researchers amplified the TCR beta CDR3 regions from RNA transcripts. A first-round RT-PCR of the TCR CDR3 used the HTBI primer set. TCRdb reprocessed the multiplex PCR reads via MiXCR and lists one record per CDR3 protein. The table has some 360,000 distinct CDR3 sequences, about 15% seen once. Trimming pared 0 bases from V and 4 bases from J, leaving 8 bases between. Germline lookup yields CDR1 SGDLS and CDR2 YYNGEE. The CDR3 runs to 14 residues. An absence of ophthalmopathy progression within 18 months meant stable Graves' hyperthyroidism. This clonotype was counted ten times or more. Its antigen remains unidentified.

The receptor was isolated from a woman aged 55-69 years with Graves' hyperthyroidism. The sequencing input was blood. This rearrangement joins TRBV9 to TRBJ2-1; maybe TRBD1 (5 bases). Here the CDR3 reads CASSVETGYNEQFF. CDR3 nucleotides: TGTGCCAGCAGCGTAGAAACAGGATACAATGAGCAGTTCTTC.